These 13 T cell receptor beta chains share one sample of origin, sequenced in a study of OX40 agonist ivuxolimab in advanced cancers. Libraries were prepared by immunoSEQ multiplex PCR; TCRdb keeps only in-frame clonotypes and omits some of them. The data contain around 65,000 clones, around 89% of them singletons. Sequenced material: CD4+ or CD8+ T cells sorted from blood, taken in a trial of the OX40 agonist ivuxolimab. The receptors come from an adult with an advanced solid tumor such as melanoma, head and neck, liver or kidney cancer.

This clone occurred a few times. V and J are TRBV6-6 and TRBJ2-7; D uncertain. Germline V CDR1 and CDR2: MNHNY, SVGAGI (reference sequence). The CDR3 spans 13 residues. Between the trimmed V and J ends, which lost 1 base and 7 bases, there was a span of 11 bases. The CDR3 here is CASSYLVGGEQYF. As DNA, the CDR3 is TGTGCCAGCAGTTACTTGGTTGGTGGGGAGCAGTACTTC.

The chain joins TRBV5-1 to TRBJ2-7; D is possibly TRBD2 (6 bases). Germline values: CDR1 SGHRS, CDR2 YFSETQ. V gave up 0 bases and J gave up 1 base, with 14 bases separating them. This CDR3 is 16 amino acids long. CDR3 sequence reads: CASSLEAGSPSYEQYF. CDR3 nucleotide sequence: TGCGCCAGCAGCTTGGAGGCGGGAAGCCCATCCTACGAGCAGTACTTC.

V gene TRBV6-1 combines with J gene TRBJ1-5, with 8 bases lining up with TRBD1. V dropped 2 bases and J dropped 6; count of bases not matched to a gene: 6. This CDR3 spans 15 amino acids. CDR1 is MNHNS and CDR2 is SASEGT in the germline V gene. CDR3 sequence reads: CASSERRGLGQPQHF. CDR3 sequence (DNA): TGTGCCAGCAGTGAACGCAGGGGGCTCGGTCAGCCCCAGCATTTT.

This clone was detected once. This sequence joins TRBV11-2 and TRBJ1-3; no clear D gene. V lost 2 bases and J lost 0, with 17 bases in between. The length of the CDR3 is 18 residues. CDR1 is SGHAT, CDR2 FQNNGV, per germline. The CDR3 bases are TGTGCCAGCAGCTTAAGTTTAGTGTTCGACGACTCTGGAAACACCATATATTTT. This translates into CASSLSLVFDDSGNTIYF.

The V and J genes are TRBV11-3 and TRBJ2-3; the match to TRBD1 covers 9 bases. The ends lost 1 base at V and 3 bases at J; junction bases unmatched: 14. In germline, CDR1 is SGHNT, CDR2 YENEEA. The CDR3 consists of 19 residues. The chain's CDR3 is CASSLVYRSGTGTTDTQYF. The DNA for the CDR3 is TGTGCCAGCAGCTTAGTTTATCGATCAGGGACAGGGACTACAGATACGCAGTATTTT.

This clone was seen only once. The V gene is TRBV27, the J gene TRBJ2-7, with 8 bases fitting TRBD2. Germline CDR1 reads MNHEY; CDR2 reads SMNVEV (reference sequence). The CDR3 has 15 amino acids. V shed 6 bases and J 3 bases; nucleotides not matched to a gene: 10. The CDR3 nucleotides are TGTGCCAGCAGCCCCGAGGCTAGCGGGTTCTACGAGCAGTACTTC. The encoded protein is CASSPEASGFYEQYF.

This sequence joins TRBV7-1 and TRBJ1-2, with unresolved D. TRBV7-1 is filed as an ORF, its function uncertain. V lost 5 bases and J lost 4, with 20 bases in between. The CDR3 is 16 residues long. CDR3 protein: CASSQGNHEGTYGYTF. The CDR3 nucleotides read TGTGCCAGCAGCCAAGGGAATCACGAGGGAACCTATGGCTACACCTTC.

The genes are TRBV28 and TRBJ1-1; 7 bases fit TRBD1. The germline V gene encodes CDR1 MDHEN and CDR2 SYDVKM. V lost 6 bases to trimming and J lost 6 bases; unmatched junction nucleotides: 7. The CDR3 totals 13 residues. The DNA of the CDR3 is TGTGCCAGCAGAACAGGGGTTGTTCCTGAAGCTTTCTTT. Its protein is CASRTGVVPEAFF.

This chain connects TRBV27 to TRBJ2-2; the D is unclear. Deletions cut 7 bases from V and 0 bases from J, with 9 bases between. The V gene's germline CDR1 is MNHEY and CDR2 SMNVEV (reference sequence). CDR3 length: 14 amino acids. The CDR3 nucleotides are TGTGCCAGCATGGGCAACGCGAACACCGGGGAGCTGTTTTTT. Translation: CASMGNANTGELFF.

The chain combines TRBV6-5 with TRBJ2-7, with D possibly being TRBD2 (6 bases). Germline CDR1 MNHEY, CDR2 SVGAGI. With 2 bases removed from V and 0 bases from J, the gap between germline ends came to 8 bases. CDR3 length: 14 amino acids. CDR3 sequence (DNA): TGTGCCAGCAGTTACGGCGGGGCCTCCTACGAGCAGTACTTC. It encodes CASSYGGASYEQYF.

This chain links TRBV7-2 with TRBJ2-3; D is perhaps TRBD1 or TRBD2 (6 bases each). The V end was cut by 5 bases, the J end by 2 bases, with 14 bases between. CDR1 SGHTA and CDR2 FQGNSA come from the germline V gene. CDR3 length: 15 amino acids. CDR3 loop: CASSPGGGPTDTQYF. The CDR3 DNA is TGTGCCAGCAGCCCCGGTGGGGGGCCCACAGATACGCAGTATTTT.

The gene calls are TRBV7-9 and TRBJ2-3; TRBD2 might be the D (5 bases). Germline V gene data show CDR1 as SEHNR and CDR2 as FQNEAQ (reference sequence). The CDR3 is 15 amino acids. V was trimmed by 2 bases and J by 6 bases, leaving 15 bases between them. Written as DNA, the CDR3 is TGTGCCAGCAGCTTAACTATCGGGGAAGGGGATACGCAGTATTTT. Amino acids: CASSLTIGEGDTQYF.

The chain employs TRBV28 and TRBJ2-2; D gene ambiguous. The CDR3 is made up of 12 amino acids. CDR1 and CDR2 from the germline V gene are MDHEN and SYDVKM. V was clipped by 7 bases and J by 6 bases, with 9 bases between them. CDR3 sequence reads: CASNSPAGELFF. CDR3 in DNA: TGTGCCAGCAACAGCCCCGCCGGGGAGCTGTTTTTT.